These 21 T cell receptor beta chains came from one sample sequenced in a study of T cell responses to AZD1222 COVID-19 vaccine. Assay: immunoSEQ multiplex PCR; the TCRdb copy retains only in-frame clones and omits some. The sample lists about 84,000 clones, roughly 85% occurring once. The sequencing here drew on peripheral blood, taken 28 days after the second AZD1222 dose. These receptors all stem from an adult who received the AZD1222 COVID-19 vaccine.

The chain links TRBV27 to TRBJ2-1; 7 positions agree with TRBD2. Germline CDR1 reads MNHEY; CDR2 reads SMNVEV (reference sequence). The ends lost 5 bases at V and 7 bases at J; junction bases unmatched: 11. There are 15 residues in the CDR3. CDR3 in amino acids: CASSAMMRGGNEQFF. For the CDR3, the DNA is TGTGCCAGCAGTGCTATGATGAGGGGAGGGAATGAGCAGTTCTTC.

V and J are TRBV6-5 and TRBJ2-2; D might be TRBD2 (5 bases). The CDR3 extends over 14 amino acids. Germline V gene lookup returns CDR1 MNHEY and CDR2 SVGAGI. V lost 2 bases and J 7 bases, leaving 11 bases between the germline ends. Here the CDR3 reads CASSYTSGYGELFF. The CDR3 DNA follows: TGTGCCAGCAGTTACACTTCGGGGTACGGGGAGCTGTTTTTT.

This chain uses TRBV4-2 with TRBJ1-1; D is ambiguous. The V gene's germline CDR1 is LGHNA and CDR2 YNFKEQ. Trimming took 2 bases from V and 10 from J, leaving 23 bases between them. The CDR3 is 16 residues long. DNA for the CDR3: TGTGCCAGCAGCCAAATCTTGTCGGGTTTGAGTATTGGAGCTTTCTTT. Translating it yields CASSQILSGLSIGAFF.

The chain employs TRBV7-6 and TRBJ2-7, with a weak D call TRBD1 (5 bases). CDR1 and CDR2 (germline): SGHVS, FNYEAQ. This CDR3 has 14 residues. V was pared by 5 bases and J by 2 bases, with 13 bases between. CDR3 protein: CASSSATGAYEQYF. Here the CDR3 DNA reads TGTGCCAGCAGCAGCGCAACAGGCGCCTACGAGCAGTACTTC.

This chain connects TRBV9 to TRBJ2-3; no clear D. The ends were cut back, 6 bases at V and 5 bases at J, with 4 bases in the middle. CDR1 is SGDLS and CDR2 is YYNGEE in the germline V gene. CDR3 size: 10 residues. Here the CDR3 DNA reads TGTGCCAGCACGGAAGATACGCAGTATTTT. Its protein is CASTEDTQYF.

This chain links TRBV5-6 with TRBJ2-3, with D perhaps matching TRBD2 (5 bases). With 3 bases removed from V and 4 bases from J, the gap between germline ends came to 12 bases. CDR1 is SGHDT and CDR2 is YYEEEE in the germline V gene. The CDR3 is 14 residues long. The CDR3 region has the DNA TGTGCCAGCAGCTCCTCCCCTAGCTCAGATACGCAGTATTTT. Protein sequence: CASSSSPSSDTQYF.

The rearrangement links TRBV29-1 to TRBJ2-2, with 11 positions matching TRBD1. The V segment lost 1 base and the J segment 2 bases; nucleotides outside the gene matches: 6. This CDR3 region has 17 residues. Germline-derived CDR1 and CDR2 are SQVTM and ANQGSEA. Here the CDR3 reads CSVEVGGQGVNTGELFF. CDR3 DNA: TGCAGCGTTGAAGTCGGGGGACAGGGGGTAAACACCGGGGAGCTGTTTTTT.

V gene TRBV7-9 combines with J gene TRBJ2-7; possible D gene TRBD1, 5 bases. CDR3 length: 13 amino acids. Looked up from germline, CDR1 is SEHNR and CDR2 is FQNEAQ (reference sequence). Trimming took 4 bases from V and 3 from J, leaving 10 bases between them. CDR3 amino acids: CASSYRSHYEQYF. Written as DNA, the CDR3 is TGTGCCAGCAGCTACAGGTCCCACTACGAGCAGTACTTC.

The chain is built from TRBV5-6 and TRBJ2-7, with 10 bases that match TRBD1. CDR3 length: 15 amino acids. CDR1 and CDR2 (germline): SGHDT, YYEEEE. V lost 4 bases to trimming and J lost 5 bases; unmatched junction nucleotides: 9. CDR3 protein: CASSQRGTGVHEQYF. The CDR3 DNA reads TGTGCCAGCAGCCAGAGGGGGACAGGGGTCCACGAGCAGTACTTC.

This chain uses TRBV4-1 with TRBJ1-4, with D perhaps matching TRBD1 (5 bases). The CDR3 consists of 13 residues. V was shortened by 4 bases and J by 8 bases, with 11 bases between the two germline ends. Germline V gene sequence: CDR1 MGHRA, CDR2 YSYEKL. The CDR3 is CASSPIEGEKLFF. In DNA, the CDR3 is TGCGCCAGCAGCCCCATCGAGGGGGAAAAACTGTTTTTT.

The chain couples TRBV6-2 or TRBV6-3 to TRBJ2-1, with 7 positions matching TRBD1. CDR1 is MNHEY and CDR2 is SVGEGT in the germline V gene. This CDR3 is 14 amino acids long. V was clipped by 5 bases and J by 3 bases; unmatched bases: 4. The CDR3 protein is CASSRYRGYNEQFF. Written as DNA, the CDR3 is TGTGCCAGCAGTCGCTACAGGGGCTACAATGAGCAGTTCTTC.

The chain has TRBV6-5 and TRBJ1-2, with D possibly TRBD1 on 5 matching bases. Germline V gene lookup returns CDR1 MNHEY and CDR2 SVGAGI. Trimming removed 2 bases at V and 4 bases at J, with 14 bases between. The CDR3 is 15 residues long. The CDR3 reads CASSYGDGAGYGYTF. The CDR3 DNA reads TGTGCCAGCAGTTACGGGGATGGGGCAGGCTATGGCTACACCTTC.

This chain links TRBV14 with TRBJ2-7; possibly TRBD1 or TRBD2 for D (5 bases each). The CDR3 spans 13 residues. Trimming cost V 4 bases and J 2 bases, with 9 bases left between them. CDR1 and CDR2 (germline): SGHDN, FVKESK. The CDR3 protein is CASSPGRAYEQYF. In DNA form, the CDR3 reads TGTGCCAGCAGCCCGGGGCGTGCCTACGAGCAGTACTTC.

This chain joins TRBV5-1 and TRBJ2-3, with a weak D call TRBD1 (6 bases). The V gene lost 0 bases and the J gene lost 5 bases, with 13 bases spanning the gap. The germline V gene has CDR1 SGHRS and CDR2 YFSETQ. The CDR3 is 15 amino acids. The CDR3 nucleotides read TGCGCCAGCAGCTTGGTGGGGGCCGGGATAGATACGCAGTATTTT. Amino acids: CASSLVGAGIDTQYF.

V usage is TRBV13 and J usage is TRBJ2-1, with no clear D. CDR3 size: 14 residues. CDR1 and CDR2 from the germline V gene are PRHDT and FYEKMQ (reference sequence). Trimming shortened V by 5 bases and J by 3 bases, and 11 bases separated the two germline ends. CDR3 bases: TGTGCCAGCAGCAAAAAGACCTACTACAATGAGCAGTTCTTC. Translation: CASSKKTYYNEQFF.

This chain connects TRBV6-6 to TRBJ1-3; D remains unclear. V gave up 0 bases and J gave up 4 bases, with 10 bases separating them. CDR1 and CDR2 (germline): MNHNY, SVGAGI (reference sequence). CDR3 length: 15 residues. CDR3 sequence reads: CASSYSGRPGNTIYF. Here the CDR3 DNA reads TGTGCCAGCAGTTACTCAGGACGACCGGGAAACACCATATATTTT.

CDR3 sequence: CASSDLMTSGDTGELFF. The CDR3 DNA follows: TGTGCCAGCAGTGACTTAATGACTAGCGGGGACACCGGGGAGCTGTTTTTT. The chain uses TRBV6-4 and TRBJ2-2; 11 bases fit TRBD2. V was pared by 1 base and J by 3 bases, with 4 bases of the junction left unmatched. The CDR3 sequence is 17 residues long. Looked up from germline, CDR1 is MRHNA and CDR2 is SNTAGT.

The gene calls are TRBV19 and TRBJ1-2; tentative D call: TRBD1 (5 bases). CDR1 and CDR2 (germline): LNHDA, SQIVND (reference sequence). This CDR3 has 15 residues. Between the trimmed V and J ends, which lost 10 bases and 7 bases, there was a span of 25 bases. CDR3 region: CATWTKGLSLGGYTF. CDR3 nucleotide sequence: TGTGCCACCTGGACCAAGGGACTCAGCCTGGGTGGCTACACCTTC.

The rearrangement links TRBV28 to TRBJ2-5, with 12 bases identical to TRBD2. V lost 3 bases and J lost 5; bases outside the gene matches: 4. There are 15 residues in the CDR3. CDR1 and CDR2 from the germline V gene are MDHEN and SYDVKM. The CDR3 DNA follows: TGTGCCAGCAGTTTCTCTAGCGGGGGGGCTGAGACCCAGTACTTC. Its translation: CASSFSSGGAETQYF.

This chain uses TRBV7-3 with TRBJ2-1, with 8 nucleotides matching TRBD2. Trimming removed 7 bases from V and 8 bases from J; junction bases left unmatched: 13. This CDR3 is built from 15 residues. Germline loops: CDR1 SGHTA, CDR2 FQGTGA. CDR3 region: CASTPGRGGRDEQFF. DNA for the CDR3: TGTGCCAGCACCCCAGGTCGGGGGGGCCGTGATGAGCAGTTCTTC. Combining the CDR3 with reference TRBV7-3 and TRBJ2-1 gives the whole variable domain GAGVSQTPSNKVTEKGKYVELRCDPISGHTALYWYRQSLGQGPEFLIYFQGTGAADDSGLPNDRFFAVRPEGSVSTLKIQRTERGDSAVYLCASTPGRGGRDEQFFGPGTRLTVL.

V gene TRBV27 combines with J gene TRBJ2-1; 11 bases match TRBD2. Trimming cost V 7 bases and J 7 bases; bases outside gene matches: 9. The length of the CDR3 is 15 residues. Germline V CDR1 and CDR2: MNHEY, SMNVEV (reference sequence). The CDR3 DNA reads as TGTGCCAGCAACCCTAGCGGGGGGATTGGTAATGAGCAGTTCTTC. Residues: CASNPSGGIGNEQFF.